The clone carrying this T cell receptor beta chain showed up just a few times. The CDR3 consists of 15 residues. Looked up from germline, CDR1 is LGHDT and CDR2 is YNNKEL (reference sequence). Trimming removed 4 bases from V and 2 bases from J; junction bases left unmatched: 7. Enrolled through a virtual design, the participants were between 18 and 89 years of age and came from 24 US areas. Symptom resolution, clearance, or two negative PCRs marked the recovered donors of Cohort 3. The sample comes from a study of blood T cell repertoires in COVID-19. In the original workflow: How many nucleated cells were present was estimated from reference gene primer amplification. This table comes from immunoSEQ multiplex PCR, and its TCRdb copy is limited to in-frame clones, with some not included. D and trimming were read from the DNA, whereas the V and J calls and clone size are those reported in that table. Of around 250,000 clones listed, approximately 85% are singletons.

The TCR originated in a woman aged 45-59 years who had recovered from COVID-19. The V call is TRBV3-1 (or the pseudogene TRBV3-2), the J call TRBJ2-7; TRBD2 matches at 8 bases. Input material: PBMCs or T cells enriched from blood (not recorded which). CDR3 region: CASSLGFSGTYEQYF. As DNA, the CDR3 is TGTGCCAGCAGCCTTGGGTTTAGCGGGACCTACGAGCAGTACTTC.